This TCR beta chain was obtained from a study of blood T cells in healthy people across ages. Samples had at least 6.5 million PBMCs isolated from them. The CDR3 is 12 amino acids. The V and J ends lost 7 bases and 5 bases respectively, with 11 bases between them. Germline V gene sequence: CDR1 MDHEN, CDR2 SYDVKM. Study outcomes and limitations: The study found TCR beta diversity correlated strongly with naive T cell percentage. CMV status of donors was unknown, possibly confounding expanded clonotype changes.

As for this clonotype: Its antigen is not identified.

A second roughly 7 to 12 cycle PCR used barcoded and J-beta primers. TCRdb reprocessed the 5' RACE reads via MiXCR and lists one record per CDR3 protein. The table lists some 850,000 distinct CDR3 sequences, around 25% of them singletons, with around 2.9% in the top ten. The same specimen was also included in a second study, on T cells of mothers and their children.

The chain uses TRBV28 and TRBJ1-2, with TRBD1 as a possible D gene (5 bases). This sequence was found in a boy aged 10-17 years in good health. The sequencing sample was made of blood. DNA for the CDR3: TGTGCCAGCAATGTGGGGGGTTATGGCTACACCTTC. The encoded protein is CASNVGGYGYTF.